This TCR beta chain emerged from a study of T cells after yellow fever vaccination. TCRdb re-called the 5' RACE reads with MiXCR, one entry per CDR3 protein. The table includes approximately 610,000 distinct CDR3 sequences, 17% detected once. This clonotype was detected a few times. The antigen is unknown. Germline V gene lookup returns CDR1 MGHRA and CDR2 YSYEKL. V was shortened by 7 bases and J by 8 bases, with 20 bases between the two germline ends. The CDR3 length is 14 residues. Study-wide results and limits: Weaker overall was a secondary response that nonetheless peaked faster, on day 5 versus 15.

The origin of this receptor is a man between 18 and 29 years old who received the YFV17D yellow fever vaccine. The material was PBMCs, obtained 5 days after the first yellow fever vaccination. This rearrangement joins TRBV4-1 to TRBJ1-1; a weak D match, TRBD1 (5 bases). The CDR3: CASTLNPTALEAFF. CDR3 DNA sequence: TGCGCCAGCACCCTTAACCCGACAGCCCTGGAAGCTTTCTTT.